This TCR beta chain was sequenced for a study of neurological immune-mediated disorders. The authors made cDNA by 5'RACE with 10-nucleotide random UMIs. One entry per CDR3 protein, called by TCRdb with MiXCR from the 5' RACE reads. Here the sample spans about 48,000 distinct CDR3 sequences, 10% being singletons. This clonotype was observed a few times. The sample comprised PBMCs. This receptor was obtained from a woman aged 40-49 years with HTLV-1-associated myelopathy (HAM/TSP).

The CDR3 is CASTSEGAYQGTDTQYF. The CDR3 bases are TGTGCCAGCACCAGCGAAGGGGCCTACCAGGGAACAGATACGCAGTATTTT. The V call is TRBV7-8, the J call TRBJ2-3; D is possibly TRBD1 (5 bases). The CDR3 loop spans 17 amino acids. V shed 7 bases and J shed 3 bases, with 23 bases lying between them. Germline CDR1 is SGHVS and CDR2 is FQNEAQ.